What follows are 32 T cell receptor beta chains derived from one specimen sequenced in a study of patients and donors after allogeneic stem cell transplantation. MiXCR was run by TCRdb on the RT-PCR reads, yielding one entry per CDR3 protein. Among more than 850,000 distinct CDR3 sequences listed, 18% were seen once. Sequencing used blood, either unsorted or a sorted T cell fraction (not recorded which). The origin of the receptors is a human donor who was either an allogeneic HSCT recipient or a stem cell or donor lymphocyte infusion donor (not recorded which). It is not recorded whose cells these are; they may come from a transplant donor.

This chain links TRBV27 with TRBJ2-3; 7 bases are a match to TRBD2. The V and J ends lost 2 bases and 4 bases, in that order; junction bases with no gene match: 9. CDR1 is MNHEY, CDR2 SMNVEV, per germline (reference sequence). The CDR3 is 16 amino acids. CDR3 sequence reads: CASSLGGRAIPDTQYF. In nucleotides, the CDR3 is TGTGCCAGCAGTTTAGGTGGGAGGGCCATCCCAGATACGCAGTATTTT.

This clonotype was recorded a few times. The genes are TRBV5-1 and TRBJ1-3, with a possible D match to TRBD1 (6 bases). Trimming removed 0 bases from V and 0 bases from J, with 13 bases in between. Germline V gene sequence: CDR1 SGHRS, CDR2 YFSETQ. The CDR3 extends over 17 amino acids. Here the CDR3 reads CASSLGTASSSGNTIYF. CDR3 sequence (DNA): TGCGCCAGCAGCTTGGGGACAGCCAGCAGCTCTGGAAACACCATATATTTT.

J is TRBJ2-2 and V is TRBV2, with D possibly TRBD1 on 6 matching bases. V dropped 5 bases and J dropped 1 base, with 11 bases sitting between them. The CDR3 covers 15 residues. Germline CDR1 and CDR2: SNHLY and FYNNEI. CDR3 in DNA: TGTGCCAGCAGTCGGACAGAAAGGAACACCGGGGAGCTGTTTTTT. Protein: CASSRTERNTGELFF.

This clonotype was seen a few times. V is TRBV15 and J is TRBJ2-7; D is perhaps TRBD1 (6 bases). The CDR3 extends over 15 amino acids. Germline V CDR1 and CDR2: LNHNV, YYDKDF (reference sequence). V lost 1 base to trimming and J lost 2 bases, with 12 bases between them. CDR3 coding DNA: TGTGCCACCAGCAGAGCCGACAGGATGCCCTACGAGCAGTACTTC. Translating gives CATSRADRMPYEQYF.

The rearrangement uses TRBV25-1 and TRBJ1-5; D ambiguous. Trimming stripped 1 base from V and 6 bases from J, with 10 bases between. Germline CDR1 and CDR2: MGHDK and SYGVNS. The CDR3 spans 14 residues. The CDR3 sequence: CASSEFGAGQPQHF. The CDR3 DNA sequence: TGTGCCAGCAGTGAATTTGGAGCAGGTCAGCCCCAGCATTTT.

This clonotype was counted between two and nine times. The genes are TRBV4-1 and TRBJ2-5; a possible D gene is TRBD1 (6 bases). Germline V gene lookup returns CDR1 MGHRA and CDR2 YSYEKL. Trimming removed 0 bases at V and 1 base at J, with 18 bases between. The CDR3 has 18 residues. CDR3 nucleotides: TGCGCCAGCAGCCAAGATCCGAGCAGGGGCGAAATCCAAGAGACCCAGTACTTC. It is translated as CASSQDPSRGEIQETQYF.

The chain uses TRBV12-3 or TRBV12-4 and TRBJ2-7; 14 nucleotides line up with TRBD2. This CDR3 comprises 16 residues. V was pared by 5 bases and J by 5 bases, with 8 bases of the junction left unmatched. In nucleotides, the CDR3 is TGTGCCAGCAGTCCTAGACTAGCGGGGGGGCGCGACGAGCAGTACTTC. Residues: CASSPRLAGGRDEQYF.

This chain connects TRBV29-1 to TRBJ2-1, with 9 bases identical to TRBD2. CDR3 length equals 14 residues. J was trimmed by 6 bases and V by 7 bases; bases with no gene match: 10. In germline, CDR1 is SQVTM, CDR2 ANQGSEA. CDR3 loop: CSARGGPSGNEQFF. The CDR3 nucleotides are TGCAGCGCGCGGGGGGGTCCTTCGGGCAATGAGCAGTTCTTC.

This clonotype was recorded many times. The chain employs TRBV12-3 or TRBV12-4 and TRBJ2-7; D is ambiguous. The germline V and J ends were trimmed by 0 bases and 2 bases, with 8 bases remaining between them. CDR3 length: 14 residues. CDR3 DNA sequence: TGTGCCAGCAGTTTAGCCGGCGAAACCTACGAGCAGTACTTC. Translation gives CASSLAGETYEQYF.

The chain is built from TRBV2 and TRBJ2-1; 7 bases are a match to TRBD1. The CDR3 is 14 amino acids. Germline V gives CDR1 SNHLY, CDR2 FYNNEI. V lost 7 bases and J lost 7; bases outside the gene matches: 10. The chain's CDR3 is CASIPGTEINEQFF. The CDR3, as DNA: TGTGCCAGCATCCCCGGGACAGAAATTAATGAGCAGTTCTTC.

Only a few counts were recorded for this clonotype. CDR3 loop: CASSLAAGTTNEKLFF. CDR3 coding DNA: TGTGCCAGCAGCTTAGCGGCAGGGACAACTAATGAAAAACTGTTTTTT. This chain links TRBV7-6 with TRBJ1-4; perhaps TRBD1 as D (5 bases). The CDR3 runs 16 residues. The V end lost 0 bases, the J end lost 0 bases, and 8 bases lay between the germline ends. CDR1 and CDR2 (germline): SGHVS, FNYEAQ.

This clonotype was seen repeatedly, ten times or more. V and J are TRBV20-1 and TRBJ2-5; D not resolved. This CDR3 contains 13 residues. Germline CDR1 DFQATT, CDR2 SNEGSKA (reference sequence). V lost 1 base and J lost 5, with 11 bases in between. The CDR3 bases are TGCAGTGCTAGAGGCCCCCTACCTGAGACCCAGTACTTC. This translates into CSARGPLPETQYF.

This clonotype has a handful of counts. The rearrangement joins TRBV12-3 or TRBV12-4 to TRBJ2-7; 7 nucleotides line up with TRBD1. CDR3 length equals 14 residues. V lost 6 bases and J lost 2; bases outside the gene matches: 7. CDR3 loop: CASRPGQQAYEQYF. CDR3 nucleotide sequence: TGTGCCAGCAGACCGGGACAGCAAGCCTACGAGCAGTACTTC.

V is TRBV6-1 and J is TRBJ1-1, with D hard to call. The ends were cut back, 6 bases at V and 1 base at J, with 15 bases in the middle. Germline V gives CDR1 MNHNS, CDR2 SASEGT. The CDR3 spans 15 residues. This CDR3 is CASRTLGGKNTEAFF. In DNA, the CDR3 is TGTGCCAGCAGGACCCTCGGCGGTAAGAACACTGAAGCTTTCTTT.

This sequence joins TRBV20-1 and TRBJ2-1; D is perhaps TRBD1 or TRBD2 (5 bases each). Per germline, CDR1 DFQATT and CDR2 SNEGSKA (reference sequence). The CDR3 is made up of 15 amino acids. V lost 0 bases and J lost 7, with 16 bases in between. The CDR3: CSAREGRPGSNEQFF. CDR3 sequence (DNA): TGCAGTGCTAGAGAAGGCAGACCAGGGAGTAATGAGCAGTTCTTC.

This clonotype was counted only a few times. V gene TRBV2 combines with J gene TRBJ2-5, with D possibly matching TRBD1 (6 bases). Per germline, CDR1 SNHLY and CDR2 FYNNEI. V dropped 4 bases and J dropped 7 bases, with 25 bases sitting between them. The length of the CDR3 is 17 residues. CDR3 sequence: CASSGIPQGWGRTTQYF. The CDR3, as DNA: TGTGCCAGCAGTGGAATACCACAGGGTTGGGGTCGGACGACCCAGTACTTC. The full variable domain, completed using reference TRBV2 and TRBJ2-5, is EPEVTQTPSHQVTQMGQEVILRCVPISNHLYFYWYRQILGQKVEFLVSFYNNEISEKSEIFDDQFSVERPDGSNFTLKIRSTKLEDSAMYFCASSGIPQGWGRTTQYFGPGTRLLVL.

This clonotype has just a few counts. This chain uses TRBV6-5 with TRBJ1-5; TRBD1 might be the D (5 bases). The V gene lost 2 bases and the J gene lost 7 bases, with 12 bases spanning the gap. This CDR3 is 14 amino acids long. Germline CDR1 and CDR2: MNHEY and SVGAGI. The CDR3 nucleotides read TGTGCCAGCAGTTACGGGGCAGGGCGGCAGCCCCAGCATTTT. Its protein is CASSYGAGRQPQHF.

This sequence joins TRBV7-9 and TRBJ2-7; weak D call: TRBD1 (6 bases). V gave up 1 base and J gave up 4 bases, with 11 bases separating them. The CDR3 loop spans 14 amino acids. CDR1 and CDR2 (germline): SEHNR, FQNEAQ (reference sequence). The CDR3 DNA is TGTGCCAGCAGCTTAGACTCCCAGGGGTACGAGCAGTACTTC. Translating it yields CASSLDSQGYEQYF.

CDR3: CASSVAGARRAGELFF. The CDR3 nucleotides read TGTGCCAGCAGCGTAGCGGGGGCGCGGAGAGCCGGGGAGCTGTTTTTT. This rearrangement joins TRBV9 to TRBJ2-2; D assignment may be TRBD1 or TRBD2 (6 bases each). The CDR3 has 16 residues. The V gene lost 0 bases and the J gene lost 6 bases, with 15 bases spanning the gap. The germline V gene encodes CDR1 SGDLS and CDR2 YYNGEE.

This chain links TRBV29-1 with TRBJ2-3; 10 nucleotides line up with TRBD2. This CDR3 is 15 amino acids long. V shed 5 bases, J shed 5 bases, and the junction held 10 bases outside the gene matches. The germline gives CDR1 SQVTM, CDR2 ANQGSEA. The CDR3 loop reads CSVLLSGRAGDTQYF. CDR3 nucleotides: TGCAGCGTTCTCCTAAGCGGGAGGGCGGGAGATACGCAGTATTTT.

The chain carries TRBV24-1 and TRBJ2-1; TRBD1 matches 7 bases. The V gene's germline CDR1 is KGHDR and CDR2 SFDVKD. This CDR3 is 14 amino acids long. Trimming removed 4 bases from V and 5 bases from J; junction bases left unmatched: 4. Here the CDR3 reads CATSDLDRDNEQFF. Written as DNA, the CDR3 is TGTGCCACCAGTGACCTAGACAGGGACAATGAGCAGTTCTTC.

This clonotype turned up a few times. The genes are TRBV5-1 and TRBJ2-1; 9 nucleotides align to TRBD2. In germline, CDR1 is SGHRS, CDR2 YFSETQ. CDR3 length equals 16 residues. J lost 2 bases, V lost 3 bases, and 6 bases had no gene match. The CDR3 protein is CASSSRSGRTYNEQFF. CDR3 coding DNA: TGCGCCAGCAGCTCAAGAAGCGGGAGGACCTACAATGAGCAGTTCTTC.

This clonotype occurred a few times. The chain recombines TRBV5-1 with TRBJ2-5; D is undetermined. Per germline, CDR1 SGHRS and CDR2 YFSETQ. The CDR3 sequence is 15 residues long. V dropped 4 bases and J dropped 5 bases, with 18 bases sitting between them. The CDR3 coding sequence is TGCGCCAGCAGCCTAGAGGTCTTACCCGGGGAGACCCAGTACTTC. Protein sequence: CASSLEVLPGETQYF.

CDR3: CSARTPGLPEQFF. The CDR3 DNA sequence: TGCAGTGCAAGAACACCGGGACTACCTGAGCAGTTCTTC. The chain links TRBV20-1 to TRBJ2-1; 7 bases match TRBD2. CDR3 length: 13 residues. Germline V lookup: CDR1 DFQATT, CDR2 SNEGSKA (reference sequence). Unmatched junction bases numbered 11, after V lost 6 bases and J lost 9 bases.

This sequence joins TRBV3-1 and TRBJ1-5; unclear D gene. V gave up 3 bases and J gave up 3 bases, with 6 bases separating them. Germline CDR1 LGHDT, CDR2 YNNKEL (reference sequence). The CDR3 has 13 residues. The CDR3, as DNA: TGTGCCAGCAGCCAGAGCTTCAATCAGCCCCAGCATTTT. It yields the protein CASSQSFNQPQHF. The full variable domain, completed using reference TRBV3-1 and TRBJ1-5, is DTAVSQTPKYLVTQMGNDKSIKCEQNLGHDTMYWYKQDSKKFLKIMFSYNNKELIINETVPNRFSPKSPDKAHLNLHINSLELGDSAVYFCASSQSFNQPQHFGDGTRLSIL.

Worth noting for this clonotype: The CDR3 end shows no conserved phenylalanine or tryptophan, and so a read error is likely. CDR3 nucleotide sequence: TGCAGCGTCCCAACAGGGACGCACGAGCAGTACATC. This sequence encodes CSVPTGTHEQYI. The chain employs TRBV29-1 and TRBJ2-7, with D possibly matching TRBD1 (6 bases). CDR3 size: 12 residues. Trimming stripped 6 bases from V and 5 bases from J, with 14 bases between. The germline gives CDR1 SQVTM, CDR2 ANQGSEA.

The chain has TRBV6-2 or TRBV6-3 and TRBJ2-7, with a weak D call TRBD1 (6 bases). The V end lost 4 bases, the J end lost 2 bases, and 15 bases lay between the germline ends. The CDR3 consists of 15 residues. The germline V gene has CDR1 MNHEY and CDR2 SVGEGT. CDR3 DNA sequence: TGTGCCAGCAGTTCCACGCTGACAGGAGCCTACGAGCAGTACTTC. This codes for CASSSTLTGAYEQYF.

The genes are TRBV25-1 and TRBJ2-5; D uncertain. Trimming left V 2 bases short and J 7 bases short, with 11 bases between. Per the germline V gene, CDR1 is MGHDK and CDR2 is SYGVNS. The CDR3 is made up of 13 amino acids. The CDR3 reads CASSERTPGTQYF. The DNA for the CDR3 is TGTGCCAGCAGTGAACGGACGCCGGGGACCCAGTACTTC.

This clonotype was detected once. V is TRBV11-2 and J is TRBJ2-3; TRBD2 is a possible D gene (7 bases). Deletions cut 4 bases from V and 0 bases from J, with 20 bases between. Per the germline V gene, CDR1 is SGHAT and CDR2 is FQNNGV. This CDR3 is built from 18 residues. DNA of the CDR3: TGTGCCAGCAGCTGGCGAGGGGGGCGGGGGACTAGCACAGATACGCAGTATTTT. It encodes CASSWRGGRGTSTDTQYF.

This clonotype was found a few times. The chain combines TRBV6-5 with TRBJ2-7; 10 nucleotides match TRBD2. V shed 4 bases and J 7 bases; nucleotides not matched to a gene: 7. CDR3 size: 14 residues. CDR1 is MNHEY, CDR2 SVGAGI, per germline. The CDR3 is CASSSPGLAREQYF. The CDR3 DNA is TGTGCCAGCAGTTCCCCGGGACTAGCGAGGGAGCAGTACTTC.

The J gene is TRBJ2-7, the V gene TRBV6-1, with 8 bases that match TRBD2. The germline CDR1 and CDR2 sequences are MNHNS and SASEGT. The CDR3 consists of 17 residues. V trimming: 7 bases; J trimming: 2 bases; junction bases outside the gene matches: 16. CDR3 amino acids: CASTKDIAGTITYEQYF. The DNA for the CDR3 is TGTGCCAGCACCAAGGATATAGCGGGAACAATAACCTACGAGCAGTACTTC.

This clonotype was picked up a small number of times. The rearrangement uses TRBV20-1 and TRBJ2-3, with 8 bases lining up with TRBD2. The CDR3 consists of 17 residues. V trimming: 2 bases; J trimming: 2 bases; junction bases outside the gene matches: 12. CDR1 and CDR2 from the germline V gene are DFQATT and SNEGSKA (reference sequence). CDR3 protein: CSARPIRAGGVTDTQYF. The CDR3 DNA is TGCAGTGCTAGACCGATCAGGGCGGGGGGAGTCACAGATACGCAGTATTTT.